This T cell receptor beta chain was sequenced during a study of CD8+ T cells in alopecia areata. Study-level information: At a dose of 5 to 10 mg twice daily, oral tofacitinib was given to treated patients.

Overall study findings and caveats: Many expanded lesional clones stayed in scalp and blood while on tofacitinib.

Per the germline V gene, CDR1 is LNHNV and CDR2 is YYDKDF (reference sequence). The junction had 1 base not matched to a gene; V was cut back by 0 bases and J by 6 bases. The CDR3 extends over 14 amino acids. TCR sequencing used cDNA made by reverse transcription of extracted RNA. Sequencing was performed with immunoSEQ multiplex PCR; in TCRdb, only in-frame clones are kept and a portion is missing. The data show about 270,000 clones, 60% seen once. Treatment denoted: oral pan-JAK inhibitor, 5-10 mg twice daily. Alopecia areata patients provided lesional scalp punch biopsies and peripheral blood, both collected for the study. The researchers isolated CD4+ and CD8+ T cells from PBMCs by sorting. This clone was counted only a few times. Antigen unknown.

This TCR was recovered from a human donor with alopecia areata. This chain uses TRBV15 with TRBJ2-2, with 7 bases identical to TRBD1. This specimen was CD4+ T cells sorted from blood, taken around week 54, from a patient treated with tofacitinib. The CDR3 nucleotides read TGTGCCACCAGCAGAGACAGGGGGTCCGGGGAGCTGTTTTTT. It translates to CATSRDRGSGELFF.